These 7 T cell receptor beta chains were sequenced from one sample in a study of Graves' ophthalmopathy and Graves' hyperthyroidism. Using RNA transcripts, the TCR beta CDR3 regions were amplified. Second-round multiplex PCR came after a first-round RT-PCR that employed HTBI primers. TCRdb analysed the multiplex PCR reads with MiXCR anew, one entry per CDR3 protein. The sample lists about 740,000 distinct CDR3 sequences, 40% seen once, with approximately 43% in the top ten. The specimen sequenced was peripheral blood. These receptors all come from an adult man with Graves' ophthalmopathy.

The chain links TRBV25-1 to TRBJ2-7; TRBD2 agrees at 14 bases. The germline gives CDR1 MGHDK, CDR2 SYGVNS. CDR3 length: 17 amino acids. Trimming removed 6 bases from V and 6 bases from J; junction bases left unmatched: 13. This CDR3 reads CASSATSGGVVPSEQYF. For the CDR3, the DNA is TGTGCCAGCAGCGCGACTAGCGGGGGGGTAGTGCCCTCCGAGCAGTACTTC.

About this clonotype itself: This sequence may be a read error, since a much larger clone differs from it by one base. This chain links TRBV24-1 with TRBJ2-5; 12 nucleotides agree with TRBD2. The CDR3 runs 16 residues. Per germline, CDR1 KGHDR and CDR2 SFDVKD. J was trimmed by 4 bases and V by 3 bases; bases with no gene match: 5. The CDR3 nucleotides read TGTGCCACCAGTGATCCTAGCGGGAGGGTCGGAGAGACCCAGTACTTC. Translated: CATSDPSGRVGETQYF.

This clonotype was observed a handful of times. The genes are TRBV20-1 and TRBJ2-5, with 11 bases matching TRBD2. The CDR3 extends over 17 amino acids. CDR1 and CDR2 from the germline V gene are DFQATT and SNEGSKA (reference sequence). The junction had 18 bases not matched to a gene; V was cut back by 5 bases and J by 7 bases. CDR3 region: CSALREVAGGPSGTQYF. DNA of the CDR3: TGCAGTGCTCTACGGGAGGTAGCGGGAGGGCCCTCGGGGACCCAGTACTTC.

This clonotype was picked up a small number of times. The chain joins TRBV12-3 or TRBV12-4 to TRBJ1-6; D uncertain. This CDR3 has 14 amino acids. V was shortened by 6 bases and J by 9 bases, with 15 bases between the two germline ends. The CDR3, as DNA: TGTGCCAGCAGATCCGGTGATTTCTCTTCACCCCTCCACTTT. Amino acid sequence: CASRSGDFSSPLHF.

This clonotype was observed a few times. The chain employs TRBV9 and TRBJ2-5; 11 positions agree with TRBD2. The junction had 9 bases not matched to a gene; V was cut back by 4 bases and J by 1 base. Germline CDR1 and CDR2: SGDLS and YYNGEE. CDR3 length: 17 amino acids. The CDR3, as DNA: TGTGCCAGCAGCCCGAGGGTTACTAGCGGGGGCCAAGAGACCCAGTACTTC. Its protein product is CASSPRVTSGGQETQYF.

The rearrangement joins TRBV11-2 to TRBJ2-7; no reliable D call. V was clipped by 0 bases and J by 3 bases, with 6 bases between them. The CDR3 spans 13 residues. Germline-derived CDR1 and CDR2 are SGHAT and FQNNGV. In DNA form, the CDR3 reads TGTGCCAGCAGCTTAGACGACATCTACGAGCAGTACTTC. Protein sequence: CASSLDDIYEQYF.

This clonotype was seen repeatedly, ten times or more. V and J are TRBV7-9 and TRBJ1-2; no clear D gene. CDR1 is SEHNR and CDR2 is FQNEAQ in the germline V gene (reference sequence). V was shortened by 4 bases and J by 8 bases, with 8 bases between the two germline ends. This CDR3 comprises 11 residues. CDR3 DNA: TGTGCCAGCAGCTCGAAGTGGGGCTACACCTTC. It yields the protein CASSSKWGYTF.